These 3 T cell receptor beta chains originate from one sample sequenced in a study of OX40 agonist ivuxolimab in advanced cancers. Method: immunoSEQ multiplex PCR; TCRdb's copy keeps in-frame clones and lacks some. In the table there are around 72,000 clones, roughly 80% of which are singletons. Sequencing was performed on CD4+ or CD8+ T cells sorted from blood, taken in a trial of the OX40 agonist ivuxolimab. The receptors here all came from an adult with an advanced solid tumor such as melanoma, head and neck, liver or kidney cancer.

The chain joins TRBV5-1 to TRBJ2-1, with D hard to call. Trimming left V 4 bases short and J 3 bases short, with 2 bases between. CDR1 SGHRS and CDR2 YFSETQ come from the germline V gene. The CDR3 has 11 residues. CDR3 sequence reads: CASSDYNEQFF. In DNA form, the CDR3 reads TGCGCCAGCAGCGACTACAATGAGCAGTTCTTC.

This clone has a handful of counts. This chain joins TRBV11-2 and TRBJ2-3, with 10 positions matching TRBD2. Germline assignment: CDR1 SGHAT and CDR2 FQNNGV. Germline trimming cut 5 bases from V and 4 bases from J; bases unmatched to any gene: 9. This CDR3 has 16 residues. CDR3 region: CASSAQISGRADTQYF. In DNA, the CDR3 is TGTGCCAGCAGCGCACAGATAAGCGGGAGGGCAGATACGCAGTATTTT.

V and J are TRBV5-1 and TRBJ2-5; either TRBD1 or TRBD2 may supply D (5 bases each). The CDR3 length is 14 residues. Trimming pared 4 bases from V and 2 bases from J, leaving 12 bases between. CDR1 is SGHRS and CDR2 is YFSETQ in the germline V gene. Written as DNA, the CDR3 is TGCGCCAGCAGCGGGGGACGTTTGCAAGAGACCCAGTACTTC. This translates into CASSGGRLQETQYF.